This T cell receptor beta chain was obtained from a study of CD8+ T cells in alopecia areata. Broader study findings: Significant decreases in scalp clonality and expanded CD8+ clones followed tofacitinib treatment. Relative to normal scalp, lesional scalp, especially alopecia totalis/universalis, showed higher clonality. With tofacitinib ongoing, many expanded lesional clones persisted in both scalp and blood.

The V and J ends lost 0 bases and 0 bases, in that order; junction bases with no gene match: 3. From germline, CDR1 is MNHEY and CDR2 SMNVEV (reference sequence). This CDR3 is 16 amino acids long. Specified treatment: oral pan-JAK inhibitor, 5-10 mg twice daily. The authors extracted RNA and reverse transcribed it into cDNA as the sequencing template. This table comes from immunoSEQ multiplex PCR, and its TCRdb copy is limited to in-frame clones, with some not included. Counted here are about 150,000 clones, around three fifths occurring once; the ten biggest clones make up around 0.91%. In the case of this clone: Its antigen is undetermined.

J is TRBJ2-3 and V is TRBV27; 7 positions agree with TRBD2. This sequence originates from a human donor with alopecia areata. This specimen consisted of CD4+ T cells sorted from blood, obtained at week 4, from a patient treated with tofacitinib. CDR3 sequence (DNA): TGTGCCAGCAGTTTATCTCGGCGGGGGAGCACAGATACGCAGTATTTT. It encodes CASSLSRRGSTDTQYF.